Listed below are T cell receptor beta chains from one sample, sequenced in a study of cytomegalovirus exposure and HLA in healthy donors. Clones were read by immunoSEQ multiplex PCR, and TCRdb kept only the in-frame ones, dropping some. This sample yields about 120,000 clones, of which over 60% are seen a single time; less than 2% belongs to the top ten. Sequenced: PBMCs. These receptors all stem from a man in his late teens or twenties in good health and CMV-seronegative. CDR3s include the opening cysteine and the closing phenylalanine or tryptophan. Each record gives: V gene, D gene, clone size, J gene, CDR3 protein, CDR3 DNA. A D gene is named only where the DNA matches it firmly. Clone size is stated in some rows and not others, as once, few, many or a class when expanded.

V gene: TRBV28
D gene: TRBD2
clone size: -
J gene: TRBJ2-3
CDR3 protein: CASSWVQLAPSTDTQYF
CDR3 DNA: TGTGCCAGCAGCTGGGTTCAACTAGCGCCTAGCACAGATACGCAGTATTTT

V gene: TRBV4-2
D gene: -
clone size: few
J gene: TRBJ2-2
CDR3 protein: CASSQTSSTANTGELFF
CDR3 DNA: TGTGCCAGCAGCCAGACTAGTTCCACAGCGAACACCGGGGAGCTGTTTTTT

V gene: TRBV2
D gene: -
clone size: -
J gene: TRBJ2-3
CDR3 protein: CASSDLSTDTQYF
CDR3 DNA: TGTGCCAGCAGTGATCTCAGCACAGATACGCAGTATTTT

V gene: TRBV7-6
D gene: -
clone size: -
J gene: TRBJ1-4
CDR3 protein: CASSLPGPLNEKLFF
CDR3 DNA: TGTGCCAGCAGCCTTCCAGGGCCCCTTAATGAAAAACTGTTTTTT

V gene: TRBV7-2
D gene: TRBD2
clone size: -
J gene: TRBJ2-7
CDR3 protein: CASSLVPSGSYEQYF
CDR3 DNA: TGTGCCAGCAGCTTAGTCCCTAGCGGGAGCTACGAGCAGTACTTC

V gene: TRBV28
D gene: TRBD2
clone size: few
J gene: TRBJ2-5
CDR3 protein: CASSFWPSGGRQETQYF
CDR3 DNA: TGTGCCAGCAGTTTTTGGCCTAGCGGGGGACGCCAAGAGACCCAGTACTTC

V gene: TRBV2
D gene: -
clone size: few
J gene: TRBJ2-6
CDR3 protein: CASSEGRGGANVLTF
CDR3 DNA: TGTGCCAGCAGTGAAGGCAGGGGAGGGGCCAACGTCCTGACTTTC

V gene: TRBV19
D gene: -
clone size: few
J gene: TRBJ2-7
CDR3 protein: CASSIVREASYEQYF
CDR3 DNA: TGTGCCAGTAGTATAGTGAGGGAGGCTTCCTACGAGCAGTACTTC

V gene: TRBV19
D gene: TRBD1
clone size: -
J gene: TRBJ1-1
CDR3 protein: CASSHRGSTEAFF
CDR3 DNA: TGTGCCAGTAGTCACAGGGGTAGCACTGAAGCTTTCTTT

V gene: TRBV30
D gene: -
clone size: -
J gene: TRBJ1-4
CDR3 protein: CAWSVLEKLFF
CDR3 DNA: TGTGCCTGGAGTGTACTTGAAAAACTGTTTTTT

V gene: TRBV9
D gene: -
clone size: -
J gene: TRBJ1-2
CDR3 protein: CASSVAGGNGYTF
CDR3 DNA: TGTGCCAGCAGCGTAGCCGGGGGGAACGGCTACACCTTC

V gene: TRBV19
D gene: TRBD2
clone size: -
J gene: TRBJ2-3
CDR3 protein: CASSSLGGGADTQYF
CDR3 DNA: TGTGCCAGTAGTTCCCTGGGCGGGGGGGCAGATACGCAGTATTTT

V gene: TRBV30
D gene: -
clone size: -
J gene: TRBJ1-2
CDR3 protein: CAWLRAPPTGYTF
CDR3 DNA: TGTGCCTGGTTGCGGGCACCGCCGACAGGCTACACCTTC

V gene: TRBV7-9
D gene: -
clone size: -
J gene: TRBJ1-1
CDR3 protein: CASSLVFGEALGNTEAFF
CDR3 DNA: TGTGCCAGCAGCTTAGTGTTCGGGGAGGCCTTGGGGAACACTGAAGCTTTCTTT

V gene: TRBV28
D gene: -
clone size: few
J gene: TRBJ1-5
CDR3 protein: CASSIQGRSNQPQHF
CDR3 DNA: TGTGCCAGCAGTATACAGGGTCGTAGCAATCAGCCCCAGCATTTT

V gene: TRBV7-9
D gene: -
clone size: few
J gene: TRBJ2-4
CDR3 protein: CASSPPGTFQNIQYF
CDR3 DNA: TGTGCCAGCAGCCCCCCTGGGACATTCCAAAACATTCAGTACTTC